Here is one TCR beta chain with its context. No antigen is known for it. The data were obtained in a study of cytotoxic CD8 clonotypes in ibrutinib-treated CLL. Study-wide context: Partial responses totalled approximately 25 and complete responses 2; after median approximately 62 months, about 14 remained remitted and roughly twelve progressed. Study conclusions and caveats: Treatment left the uncommon public clonotypes either contracted or stable in frequency. Baseline levels of clonality went above those of age-matched healthy donors and moved with circulating CD8+ T-cell counts.

The germline gives CDR1 WNHNN, CDR2 SYGVQD (reference sequence). V lost 9 bases, J lost 0 bases, and 5 bases stayed unmatched. The CDR3 runs to 15 residues. Here immunoSEQ multiplex PCR was the method, and the copy in TCRdb shows in-frame clones only, minus some. This sample has 9,500 to 15,000 clones, with about 59% found just once. About 2 micrograms of genomic DNA, which was extracted from cryopreserved PBMCs, served as the material used for the TCR beta libraries. Sample: PBMCs, taken before ibrutinib treatment. This receptor was obtained from a human donor with chronic lymphocytic leukemia. The chain combines TRBV10-1 with TRBJ2-6; 7 bases agree with TRBD1. The CDR3 region is CASRQGFSGANVLTF. CDR3 DNA sequence: TGCGCCAGTAGACAGGGCTTCTCTGGGGCCAACGTCCTGACTTTC.